The subject of this entry is one TCR beta chain. Assay used: immunoSEQ multiplex PCR; TCRdb lists only in-frame clones, some missing. Of 130,000 or so clones listed, roughly 90% are singletons. The data were obtained in a study of cytomegalovirus exposure and HLA in healthy donors. Across the study: It was reported in a later analysis that the 100 to 150 validation repertoires used the same platform as the roughly 700 first-cohort repertoires.

V shed 5 bases and J 5 bases; nucleotides not matched to a gene: 8. This CDR3 contains 16 residues. Germline V lookup: CDR1 SGHAT, CDR2 FQNNGV. The genes are TRBV11-2 and TRBJ2-1, with 11 bases identical to TRBD2. The sequencing sample was made of PBMCs. The receptor comes from a woman between 18 and 29 years old in good health and CMV-seronegative. Here the CDR3 reads CASSIGTSGEHNEQFF. Written as DNA, the CDR3 is TGTGCCAGCAGCATAGGGACTAGCGGCGAACACAATGAGCAGTTCTTC. The full variable domain, rest sourced from reference TRBV11-2 and TRBJ2-1, is EAGVAQSPRYKIIEKRQSVAFWCNPISGHATLYWYQQILGQGPKLLIQFQNNGVVDDSQLPKDRFSAERLKGVDSTLKIQPAKLEDSAVYLCASSIGTSGEHNEQFFGPGTRLTVL.